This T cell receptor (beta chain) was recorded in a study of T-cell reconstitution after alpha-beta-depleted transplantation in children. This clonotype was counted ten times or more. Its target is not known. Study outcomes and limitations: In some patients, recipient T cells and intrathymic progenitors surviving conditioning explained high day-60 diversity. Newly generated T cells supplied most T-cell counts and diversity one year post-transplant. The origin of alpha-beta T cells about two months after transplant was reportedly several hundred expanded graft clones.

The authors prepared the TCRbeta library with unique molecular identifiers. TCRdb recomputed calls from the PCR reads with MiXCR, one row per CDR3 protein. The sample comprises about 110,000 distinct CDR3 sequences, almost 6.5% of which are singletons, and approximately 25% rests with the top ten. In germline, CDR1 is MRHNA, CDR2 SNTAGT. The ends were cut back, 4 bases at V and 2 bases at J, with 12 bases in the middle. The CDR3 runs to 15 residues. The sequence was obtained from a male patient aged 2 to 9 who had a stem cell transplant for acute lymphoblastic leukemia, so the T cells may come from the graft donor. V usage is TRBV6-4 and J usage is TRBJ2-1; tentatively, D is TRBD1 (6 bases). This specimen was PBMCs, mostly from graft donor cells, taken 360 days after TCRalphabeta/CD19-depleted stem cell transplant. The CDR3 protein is CASSVGGRAYNEQFF. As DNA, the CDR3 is TGTGCCAGCAGTGTAGGGGGAAGGGCCTACAATGAGCAGTTCTTC.